These 15 T cell receptor beta chains were all obtained from the same sample, sequenced in a study of blood T cells in healthy people across ages. Using a J-beta primer mix together with a sample-barcoded 5' primer, a second PCR was run for roughly 6 to 11 cycles. TCRdb reprocessed the 5' RACE reads via MiXCR and lists one record per CDR3 protein. The sample records about 1.8 million distinct CDR3 sequences, approximately 50% being singletons. The sample consisted of blood. These receptors were taken from a middle-aged woman in good health.

This clonotype was detected once. The chain uses TRBV6-5 and TRBJ1-2; D is unclear. The V gene's germline CDR1 is MNHEY and CDR2 SVGAGI. The CDR3 contains 14 residues. V was shortened by 0 bases and J by 4 bases, with 9 bases between the two germline ends. CDR3 in amino acids: CASSYSMDGYGYTF. The CDR3 DNA is TGTGCCAGCAGTTACTCTATGGACGGCTATGGCTACACCTTC.

J is TRBJ2-1 and V is TRBV4-3; 8 bases match TRBD1. Germline trimming cut 0 bases from V and 1 base from J; bases unmatched to any gene: 5. The CDR3 sequence is 17 residues long. Germline lookup yields CDR1 LGHNA and CDR2 YSLEER. CDR3 protein: CASSQEPDRVSYNEQFF. The DNA of the CDR3 is TGCGCCAGCAGCCAAGAACCGGACAGGGTTTCCTACAATGAGCAGTTCTTC.

The chain recombines TRBV7-9 with TRBJ2-5; D may be TRBD2 (6 bases). Trimming pared 4 bases from V and 9 bases from J, leaving 21 bases between. Germline loops: CDR1 SEHNR, CDR2 FQNEAQ (reference sequence). The CDR3 spans 15 residues. The CDR3 bases are TGTGCCAGCAGCTCATATAGCGGCCCAAGGGAGCCCCAGTACTTC. It specifies CASSSYSGPREPQYF. Full variable domain (outside the CDR3, taken from reference TRBV7-9 and TRBJ2-5): DTGVSQNPRHKITKRGQNVTFRCDPISEHNRLYWYRQTLGQGPEFLTYFQNEAQLEKSRLLSDRFSAERPKGSFSTLEIQRTEQGDSAMYLCASSSYSGPREPQYFGPGTRLLVL.

This clonotype was found once. This chain connects TRBV6-5 to TRBJ2-1; maybe TRBD1 (6 bases). There are 15 residues in the CDR3. V dropped 3 bases and J dropped 6 bases, with 15 bases sitting between them. From germline, CDR1 is MNHEY and CDR2 SVGAGI. The CDR3 coding sequence is TGTGCCAGCAGTTATTCGCAGGGGAGTGGCAATGAGCAGTTCTTC. Translation: CASSYSQGSGNEQFF.

In its sample, this clonotype was seen many times. V usage is TRBV20-1 and J usage is TRBJ1-2; perhaps TRBD1 as D (6 bases). The CDR3 covers 11 residues. Germline CDR1 reads DFQATT; CDR2 reads SNEGSKA (reference sequence). CDR3 sequence (DNA): TGCAGCGCCAGGGGAGGCTCTGGCTACACCTTC. Protein: CSARGGSGYTF.

This clonotype came up a few times. V usage is TRBV6-5 and J usage is TRBJ1-4; 9 bases match TRBD1. The CDR3 totals 15 residues. The V and J ends lost 6 bases and 8 bases, in that order; junction bases with no gene match: 10. Per germline, CDR1 MNHEY and CDR2 SVGAGI. This CDR3 is CASSPLGTGSEKLFF. CDR3 DNA sequence: TGTGCCAGCAGCCCCCTCGGGACAGGGAGCGAAAAACTGTTTTTT.

There are a few counts of this clonotype. V and J are TRBV4-1 and TRBJ1-4, with D uncertain. CDR3 length equals 13 residues. Trimming stripped 3 bases from V and 7 bases from J, with 9 bases between. Germline V CDR1 and CDR2: MGHRA, YSYEKL. The CDR3 is CASSQRSGEKLFF. CDR3 nucleotides: TGCGCCAGCAGCCAGAGGAGTGGTGAAAAACTGTTTTTT.

This sequence joins TRBV6-6 and TRBJ1-2, with D unclear. Germline loops: CDR1 MNHNY, CDR2 SVGAGI (reference sequence). V was cut by 2 bases and J by 6 bases, with 13 bases left in between. The CDR3 extends over 14 amino acids. CDR3 region: CASSYGTLKDGYTF. The CDR3 nucleotides are TGTGCCAGCAGTTACGGAACCTTGAAGGATGGCTACACCTTC.

This chain connects TRBV5-5 to TRBJ1-5; D remains ambiguous. With 0 bases removed from V and 0 bases from J, the gap between germline ends came to 10 bases. The CDR3 has 16 residues. Germline CDR1 reads SGHKS; CDR2 reads YYEKEE (reference sequence). CDR3 sequence (DNA): TGTGCCAGCAGCTTGGATATTCCCTCTAGCAATCAGCCCCAGCATTTT. As protein: CASSLDIPSSNQPQHF.

The chain links TRBV29-1 to TRBJ1-2; 8 bases match TRBD1. Germline V gene data show CDR1 as SQVTM and CDR2 as ANQGSEA. J gave up 4 bases and V 3 bases, and 10 bases lay outside the gene matches. The CDR3 loop spans 15 amino acids. CDR3 nucleotides: TGCAGCGTTGACCGAGGGAGGACAGGGATCTATGGCTACACCTTC. Translation gives CSVDRGRTGIYGYTF.

The rearrangement joins TRBV20-1 to TRBJ2-3; a weak D match, TRBD2 (5 bases). The CDR3 spans 11 residues. V gave up 6 bases and J gave up 4 bases, with 8 bases separating them. Germline V CDR1 and CDR2: DFQATT, SNEGSKA (reference sequence). CDR3 DNA sequence: TGCAGTGCAGCGGTGGCAGATACGCAGTATTTT. Protein sequence: CSAAVADTQYF.

The chain uses TRBV24-1 and TRBJ2-3; D remains unclear. Germline V gives CDR1 KGHDR, CDR2 SFDVKD. The CDR3 has 14 residues. Trimming removed 7 bases from V and 0 bases from J, with 10 bases in between. The CDR3 nucleotides are TGTGCCACCAGCCCCGATGTAAGCACAGATACGCAGTATTTT. Translated, it gives CATSPDVSTDTQYF.

The genes are TRBV3-1 and TRBJ2-3, with 8 bases aligning to TRBD2. The CDR3 spans 14 residues. Germline V gene sequence: CDR1 LGHDT, CDR2 YNNKEL (reference sequence). V dropped 3 bases and J dropped 5; count of bases not matched to a gene: 4. The CDR3 sequence: CASSQRGAEDTQYF. The CDR3 region has the DNA TGTGCCAGCAGCCAGCGGGGGGCGGAAGATACGCAGTATTTT.

The V call is TRBV2, the J call TRBJ1-5; 7 bases are a match to TRBD1. The CDR3 contains 15 residues. Trimming at V came to 6 bases and at J to 0 bases, leaving 5 bases not matched to a gene. From germline, CDR1 is SNHLY and CDR2 FYNNEI. In DNA form, the CDR3 reads TGTGCCAGCAGGCTACAGGGGTCTAGCAATCAGCCCCAGCATTTT. It encodes CASRLQGSSNQPQHF.

There are a few counts of this clonotype. As DNA, the CDR3 is TGCAGTGCTAGCCCCGTGAATGGCTACACCTTC. It yields the protein CSASPVNGYTF. The chain links TRBV20-1 to TRBJ1-2; D is uncertain. The CDR3 is 11 amino acids. Germline V lookup: CDR1 DFQATT, CDR2 SNEGSKA (reference sequence). Deletions cut 3 bases from V and 6 bases from J, with 8 bases between.